This T cell receptor (beta chain) was sequenced during a study of T cells expressing NK-cell markers. Regarding this clonotype: What it binds is unknown.

This CDR3 comprises 15 residues. The germline V gene encodes CDR1 SGHRS and CDR2 YFSETQ. Study-wide results and limits: A handful of donors likewise had their CD3+CD56-NKG2C+ fraction led by these clonotypes.

UMIs were included in TCR beta cDNA generated by 5'RACE template switching. With the 5' RACE reads reprocessed, TCRdb shows one record per CDR3 protein and no DNA. The table lists about 550,000 distinct CDR3 sequences. The rearrangement uses TRBV5-1 and TRBJ2-1; TCRdb's D call of TRBD2 is untestable without DNA. Sequenced: blood T cells: a sorted CD56 or NKG2C T cell subset, CD4+ or CD8+ T cells, or bulk PBMC T cells (not recorded which). The sequence was obtained from a young man in good health. The CDR3 sequence is CASSLDVAGGDEQFF.